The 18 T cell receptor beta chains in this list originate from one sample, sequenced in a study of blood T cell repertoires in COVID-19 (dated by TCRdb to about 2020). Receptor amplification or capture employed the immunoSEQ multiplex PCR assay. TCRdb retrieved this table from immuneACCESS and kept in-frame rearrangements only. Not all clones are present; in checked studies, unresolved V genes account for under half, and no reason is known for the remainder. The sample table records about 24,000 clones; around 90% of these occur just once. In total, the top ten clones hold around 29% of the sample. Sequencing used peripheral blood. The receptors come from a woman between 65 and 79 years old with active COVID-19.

CDR3 DNA: TGCAGCGTTGATTTTTCAGGGATGAATGAAAAACTGTTTTTT. Protein sequence: CSVDFSGMNEKLFF. V usage is TRBV29-1 and J usage is TRBJ1-4, with TRBD1 as a possible D gene (5 bases). The CDR3 spans 14 residues. Germline CDR1 and CDR2: SQVTM and ANQGSEA. V shed 3 bases and J shed 5 bases, with 13 bases lying between them.

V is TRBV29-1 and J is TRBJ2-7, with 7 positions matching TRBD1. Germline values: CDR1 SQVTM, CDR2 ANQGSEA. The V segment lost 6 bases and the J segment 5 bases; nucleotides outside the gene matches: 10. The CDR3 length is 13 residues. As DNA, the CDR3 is TGCAGCGTGAAACGACAGGGCTTCAACGAGCAGTACTTC. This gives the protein CSVKRQGFNEQYF.

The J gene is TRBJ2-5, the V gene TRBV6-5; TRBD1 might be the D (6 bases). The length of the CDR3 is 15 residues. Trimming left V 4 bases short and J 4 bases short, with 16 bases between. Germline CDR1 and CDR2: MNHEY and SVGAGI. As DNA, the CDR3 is TGTGCCAGCAGTTCCCGCCGCCGAGGGGGAGAGACCCAGTACTTC. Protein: CASSSRRRGGETQYF.

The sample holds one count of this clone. This chain's CDR3 is CSVEVGRGWTDTQYF. As DNA, the CDR3 is TGCAGCGTTGAAGTGGGCAGGGGGTGGACAGATACGCAGTATTTT. This chain links TRBV29-1 with TRBJ2-3, with 7 bases aligning to TRBD1. The CDR3 contains 15 residues. Germline V gene lookup returns CDR1 SQVTM and CDR2 ANQGSEA. Trimming took 1 base from V and 3 from J; bases not matched to a gene: 7.

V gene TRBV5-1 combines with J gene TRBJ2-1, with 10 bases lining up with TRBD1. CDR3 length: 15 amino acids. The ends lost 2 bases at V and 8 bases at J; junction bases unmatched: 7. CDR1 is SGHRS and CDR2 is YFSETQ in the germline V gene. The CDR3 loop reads CASSFRDRGVDEQFF. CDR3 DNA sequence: TGCGCCAGCAGCTTCCGGGACAGGGGCGTAGATGAGCAGTTCTTC.

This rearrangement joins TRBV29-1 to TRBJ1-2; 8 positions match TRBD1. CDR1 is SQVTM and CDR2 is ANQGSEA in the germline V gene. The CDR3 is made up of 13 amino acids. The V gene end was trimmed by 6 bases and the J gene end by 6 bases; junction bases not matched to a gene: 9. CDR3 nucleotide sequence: TGCAGCGTCCCCAGGACAGGGAAGCATGGCTACACCTTC. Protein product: CSVPRTGKHGYTF.

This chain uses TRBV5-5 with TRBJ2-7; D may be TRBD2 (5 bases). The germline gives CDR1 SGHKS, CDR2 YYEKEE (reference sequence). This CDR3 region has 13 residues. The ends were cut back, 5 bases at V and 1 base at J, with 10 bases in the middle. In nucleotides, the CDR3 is TGTGCCAGCAGGAGGACTCAATCCTACGAGCAGTACTTC. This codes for CASRRTQSYEQYF.

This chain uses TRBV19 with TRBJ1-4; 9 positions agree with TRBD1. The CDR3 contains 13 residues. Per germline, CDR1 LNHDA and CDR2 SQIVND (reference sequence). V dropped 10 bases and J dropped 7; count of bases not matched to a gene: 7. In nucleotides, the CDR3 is TGTGCCACCCGGGACAGGGCATCTGAAAAACTGTTTTTT. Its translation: CATRDRASEKLFF. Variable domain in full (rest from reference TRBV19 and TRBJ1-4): DGGITQSPKYLFRKEGQNVTLSCEQNLNHDAMYWYRQDPGQGLRLIYYSQIVNDFQKGDIAEGYSVSREKKESFPLTVTSAQKNPTAFYLCATRDRASEKLFFGSGTQLSVL.

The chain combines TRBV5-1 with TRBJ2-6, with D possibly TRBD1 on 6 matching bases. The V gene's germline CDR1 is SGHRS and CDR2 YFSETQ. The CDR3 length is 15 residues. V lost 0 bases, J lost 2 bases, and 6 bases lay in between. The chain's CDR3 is CASSLDRAGANVLTF. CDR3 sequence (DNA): TGCGCCAGCAGCTTGGACAGGGCTGGGGCCAACGTCCTGACTTTC.

CDR3 nucleotide sequence: TGCGCCAGCAGCCAAGAGCCCCCGTTTATCGGATTCCCACCGGGTAATAATTCACCCCTCCACTTT. This sequence encodes CASSQEPPFIGFPPGNNSPLHF. The gene calls are TRBV4-1 and TRBJ1-6; D is undetermined. V lost 0 bases to trimming and J lost 5 bases, with 29 bases between them. This CDR3 region has 22 residues. Germline V CDR1 and CDR2: MGHRA, YSYEKL.

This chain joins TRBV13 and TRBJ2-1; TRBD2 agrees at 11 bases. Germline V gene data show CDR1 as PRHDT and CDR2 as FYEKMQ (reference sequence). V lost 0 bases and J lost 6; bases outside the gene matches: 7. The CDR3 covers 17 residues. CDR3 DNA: TGTGCCAGCAGCTTAGGCCGCGGGACTAGCGGTGTCAATGAGCAGTTCTTC. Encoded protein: CASSLGRGTSGVNEQFF.

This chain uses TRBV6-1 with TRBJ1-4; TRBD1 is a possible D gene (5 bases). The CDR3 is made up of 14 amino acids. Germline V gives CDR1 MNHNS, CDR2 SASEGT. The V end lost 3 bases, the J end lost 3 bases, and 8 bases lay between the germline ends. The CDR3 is CASSDGGANEKLFF. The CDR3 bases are TGTGCCAGCAGTGATGGGGGGGCTAATGAAAAACTGTTTTTT.

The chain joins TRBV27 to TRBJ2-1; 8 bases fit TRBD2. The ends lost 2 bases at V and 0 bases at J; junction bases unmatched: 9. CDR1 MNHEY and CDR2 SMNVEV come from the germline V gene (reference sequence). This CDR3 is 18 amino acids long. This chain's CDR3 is CASSLRGPGGSSYNEQFF. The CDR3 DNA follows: TGTGCCAGCAGTTTACGGGGCCCGGGGGGGAGCTCCTACAATGAGCAGTTCTTC.

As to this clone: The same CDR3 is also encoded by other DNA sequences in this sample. CDR3 DNA sequence: TGTGCCAGCAGCTTAGCCGGAGGGTTCAATCAGCCCCAGCATTTT. It translates to CASSLAGGFNQPQHF. The chain recombines TRBV7-8 with TRBJ1-5, with unresolved D. Trimming stripped 0 bases from V and 3 bases from J, with 9 bases between. This CDR3 has 15 residues. In germline, CDR1 is SGHVS, CDR2 FQNEAQ. The full variable domain, its missing parts supplied by reference TRBV7-8 and TRBJ1-5, is GAGVSQSPRYKVAKRGQDVALRCDPISGHVSLFWYQQALGQGPEFLTYFQNEAQLDKSGLPSDRFFAERPEGSVSTLKIQRTQQEDSAVYLCASSLAGGFNQPQHFGDGTRLSIL.

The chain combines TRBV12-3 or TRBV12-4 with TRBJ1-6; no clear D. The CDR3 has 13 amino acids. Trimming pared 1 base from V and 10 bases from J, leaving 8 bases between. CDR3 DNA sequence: TGTGCCAGCAGTTTAGGAGGAAAATCACCCCTCCACTTT. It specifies CASSLGGKSPLHF.

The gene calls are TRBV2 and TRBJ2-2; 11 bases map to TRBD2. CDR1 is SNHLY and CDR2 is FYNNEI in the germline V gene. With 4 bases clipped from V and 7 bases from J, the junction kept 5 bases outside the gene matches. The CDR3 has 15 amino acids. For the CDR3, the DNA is TGTGCCAGCAGTGTAGTAGCGGGGGGGCACGGGGAGCTGTTTTTT. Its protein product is CASSVVAGGHGELFF.

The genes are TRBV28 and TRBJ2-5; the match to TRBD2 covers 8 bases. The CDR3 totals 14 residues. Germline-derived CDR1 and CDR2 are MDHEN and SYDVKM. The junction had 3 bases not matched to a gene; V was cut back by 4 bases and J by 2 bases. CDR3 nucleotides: TGTGCCAGCAGTTCGCTAGCGGGTCAAGAGACCCAGTACTTC. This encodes CASSSLAGQETQYF.

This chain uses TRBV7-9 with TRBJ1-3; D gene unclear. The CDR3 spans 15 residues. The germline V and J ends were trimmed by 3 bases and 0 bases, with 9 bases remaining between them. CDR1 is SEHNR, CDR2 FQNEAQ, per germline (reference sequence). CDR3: CASSLLQSSGNTIYF. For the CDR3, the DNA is TGTGCCAGCAGCTTGCTACAGAGCTCTGGAAACACCATATATTTT. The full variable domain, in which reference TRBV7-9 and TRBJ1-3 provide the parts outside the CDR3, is DTGVSQNPRHKITKRGQNVTFRCDPISEHNRLYWYRQTLGQGPEFLTYFQNEAQLEKSRLLSDRFSAERPKGSFSTLEIQRTEQGDSAMYLCASSLLQSSGNTIYFGEGSWLTVV.